This TCR beta chain was identified during a study of control samples from healthy donors and cancer patients. The length of the CDR3 is 18 residues. The germline gives CDR1 SGHVS, CDR2 FQNEAQ. With 2 bases removed from V and 3 bases from J, the gap between germline ends came to 22 bases. Generated by immunoSEQ multiplex PCR, the TCRdb table keeps only in-frame clones and is missing some. The sample lists approximately 140,000 clones; over 85% were seen once. The specimen was blood. The sequence came from a man aged 18-30 years in good health. This sequence joins TRBV7-8 and TRBJ1-1, with D uncertain. The CDR3 loop is CASSLSVAQRNLDTEAFF. CDR3 sequence (DNA): TGTGCCAGCAGCTTAAGTGTCGCGCAGAGAAATTTGGACACTGAAGCTTTCTTT. Together with reference TRBV7-8 and TRBJ1-1, the CDR3 gives the full variable domain: GAGVSQSPRYKVAKRGQDVALRCDPISGHVSLFWYQQALGQGPEFLTYFQNEAQLDKSGLPSDRFFAERPEGSVSTLKIQRTQQEDSAVYLCASSLSVAQRNLDTEAFFGQGTRLTVV.